Following are 31 T cell receptor beta chains from one sample sequenced in a study of post-analysis software for immune sequencing data (dated by TCRdb to the mid-2010s). Paper-wide results and their limitations: Patients showed significantly higher frequencies than controls for a handful of TRBV segments, among them TRBV5-6, TRBV5-1 and TRBV20-1.

Library construction relied on PCR. Sequencing relied on an Illumina HiSeq 2500. To reduce PCR and sequencing biases, unique molecular identifiers were built into the TCR beta cDNA libraries. In-frame beta chains were kept once TCRdb had trimmed the public reads at Q25 with fastp and called clones with MiXCR. Rows matching on CDR3 protein sequence are summarized as one entry with the most common DNA and genes. The sample table lists about 820,000 distinct CDR3 sequences, under 70% of them with a count of one. Jointly, the top ten make up approximately 4.4% of the sample. Their cognate antigens are unknown. The sample was blood. The receptors come from a girl aged 5 to 17 with multiple sclerosis.

The V call is TRBV6-8, the J call TRBJ2-2; 7 positions agree with TRBD2. CDR1 is MNHGY and CDR2 is SAAAGT in the germline V gene. This CDR3 comprises 17 residues. V lost 8 bases to trimming and J lost 0 bases; unmatched junction nucleotides: 12. The CDR3 region has the DNA TGTGCCAGCTCGGGAGGTAGAGGGACTCCGAACACCGGGGAGCTGTTTTTT. Amino acids: CASSGGRGTPNTGELFF.

The table lists this clonotype with a few counts. V and J are TRBV29-1 and TRBJ2-1; TRBD2 aligns across 8 bases. The germline gives CDR1 SQVTM, CDR2 ANQGSEA. The CDR3 length is 16 residues. Germline trimming cut 0 bases from V and 0 bases from J; bases unmatched to any gene: 4. CDR3 in amino acids: CSVEDASGSSYNEQFF. The CDR3 region has the DNA TGCAGCGTTGAAGATGCCAGCGGGAGCTCCTACAATGAGCAGTTCTTC.

The chain joins TRBV6-2 or TRBV6-3 to TRBJ2-7; 9 nucleotides agree with TRBD2. Germline values: CDR1 MNHEY, CDR2 SVGEGT. V was pared by 5 bases and J by 3 bases, with 11 bases of the junction left unmatched. The CDR3 is 16 amino acids. CDR3 sequence (DNA): TGTGCCAGCAGTCGAAGTAGCGGGAGAGCCGGCTACGAGCAGTACTTC. Translated, it gives CASSRSSGRAGYEQYF.

The V call is TRBV7-2, the J call TRBJ2-1, with TRBD2 matching 8 bases. CDR3 length: 17 amino acids. Germline V gene sequence: CDR1 SGHTA, CDR2 FQGNSA. With V trimmed by 5 bases and J by 0 bases, 9 bases remained unmatched. In DNA, the CDR3 is TGTGCCAGCAGCGGTGGCGGGAGGACCTTCTCCTACAATGAGCAGTTCTTC. Its translation: CASSGGGRTFSYNEQFF. Based on the CDR3 plus reference TRBV7-2 and TRBJ2-1, the full variable domain is GAGVSQSPSNKVTEKGKDVELRCDPISGHTALYWYRQSLGQGLEFLIYFQGNSAPDKSGLPSDRFSAERTGGSVSTLTIQRTQQEDSAVYLCASSGGGRTFSYNEQFFGPGTRLTVL.

This clonotype is a singleton in its sample. The chain couples TRBV5-1 to TRBJ2-7, with TRBD1 matching over 7 bases. This CDR3 comprises 16 residues. With 3 bases clipped from V and 2 bases from J, the junction kept 11 bases outside the gene matches. From germline, CDR1 is SGHRS and CDR2 YFSETQ. CDR3 sequence reads: CASSSSLRDRAYEQYF. CDR3 DNA sequence: TGCGCCAGCAGCTCGAGTCTCCGGGACAGAGCCTACGAGCAGTACTTC.

In this sample, this clonotype turned up a few times. The V gene is TRBV12-3 or TRBV12-4, the J gene TRBJ1-4; perhaps TRBD1 as D (5 bases). This CDR3 comprises 13 residues. Trimming pared 1 base from V and 7 bases from J, leaving 7 bases between. CDR3 in amino acids: CASSLGTFEKLFF. The CDR3 DNA reads as TGTGCCAGCAGTTTAGGGACATTTGAAAAACTGTTTTTT.

The chain employs TRBV29-1 and TRBJ2-7; D possibly matches TRBD1 or TRBD2 (5 bases each). The CDR3 has 12 amino acids. CDR1 and CDR2 (germline): SQVTM, ANQGSEA. The V gene lost 3 bases and the J gene lost 3 bases, with 9 bases spanning the gap. CDR3 amino acids: CSVDWGIYEQYF. The DNA of the CDR3 is TGCAGCGTTGACTGGGGGATCTACGAGCAGTACTTC.

The chain employs TRBV3-1 and TRBJ1-5; D not certain. The CDR3 loop spans 16 amino acids. Trimming removed 2 bases from V and 2 bases from J, with 13 bases in between. Germline V gene data show CDR1 as LGHDT and CDR2 as YNNKEL (reference sequence). The CDR3 DNA follows: TGTGCCAGCAGCCAAACTATCGGTGGGGGCAATCAGCCCCAGCATTTT. This encodes CASSQTIGGGNQPQHF. The complete variable domain, with remaining parts taken from reference TRBV3-1 and TRBJ1-5, reads DTAVSQTPKYLVTQMGNDKSIKCEQNLGHDTMYWYKQDSKKFLKIMFSYNNKELIINETVPNRFSPKSPDKAHLNLHINSLELGDSAVYFCASSQTIGGGNQPQHFGDGTRLSIL.

The rearrangement uses TRBV5-1 and TRBJ2-5; TRBD1 aligns across 8 bases. Germline-derived CDR1 and CDR2 are SGHRS and YFSETQ. Trimming cost V 1 base and J 5 bases; bases outside gene matches: 10. The CDR3 length is 16 residues. CDR3 amino acids: CASSLTRGLVGETQYF. The CDR3, as DNA: TGCGCCAGCAGCTTGACCAGGGGGCTTGTAGGTGAGACCCAGTACTTC.

This rearrangement joins TRBV20-1 to TRBJ2-7; 7 bases map to TRBD2. The CDR3 totals 14 residues. Trimming took 0 bases from V and 7 from J; bases not matched to a gene: 9. Germline V gene lookup returns CDR1 DFQATT and CDR2 SNEGSKA (reference sequence). The CDR3 DNA sequence: TGCAGTGCTAGAGAGCGGGAGAACTACAATGAGCAGTACTTC. It yields the protein CSARERENYNEQYF.

This clonotype was seen ten or more times. The chain joins TRBV7-2 to TRBJ2-7; weak D call: TRBD2 (7 bases). Germline CDR1 reads SGHTA; CDR2 reads FQGNSA. This CDR3 has 15 amino acids. With 1 base removed from V and 5 bases from J, the gap between germline ends came to 15 bases. In nucleotides, the CDR3 is TGTGCCAGCAGCTTAGTACCGGGGGGCAGGGACGAGCAGTACTTC. This codes for CASSLVPGGRDEQYF.

The rearrangement uses TRBV2 and TRBJ1-2; 7 positions agree with TRBD1. Germline CDR1 is SNHLY and CDR2 is FYNNEI. CDR3 size: 15 residues. J was trimmed by 2 bases and V by 6 bases; bases with no gene match: 9. CDR3 residues: CASSDRQGGNYGYTF. The CDR3 region has the DNA TGTGCCAGCAGCGATAGACAGGGCGGGAACTATGGCTACACCTTC.

This chain uses TRBV5-1 with TRBJ1-2; 9 nucleotides align to TRBD1. The CDR3 is made up of 17 amino acids. The germline V gene encodes CDR1 SGHRS and CDR2 YFSETQ. The junction had 12 bases not matched to a gene; V was cut back by 3 bases and J by 3 bases. The DNA of the CDR3 is TGCGCCAGCAGCTCAACCGGGACAGGGCCCGGGGACTATGGCTACACCTTC. It yields the protein CASSSTGTGPGDYGYTF.

This clonotype was seen only a few times. V gene TRBV5-1 combines with J gene TRBJ2-6; D may correspond to TRBD1 or TRBD2 (5 bases each). CDR3 length: 15 residues. Looked up from germline, CDR1 is SGHRS and CDR2 is YFSETQ. V lost 5 bases and J lost 0, with 9 bases in between. CDR3 loop: CASRRDLSGANVLTF. CDR3 nucleotide sequence: TGCGCCAGCAGAAGGGACCTCTCTGGGGCCAACGTCCTGACTTTC.

Notes on this clonotype: One end of the junction is discordant with germline, which a read error may explain. This rearrangement joins TRBV10-3 to TRBJ1-2, with a weak D call TRBD1 (5 bases). This CDR3 has 15 residues. CDR1 is ENHRY and CDR2 is SYGVKD in the germline V gene. The CDR3 is CAISDLLGQTYDYTF. CDR3 bases: TGTGCCATCAGTGATCTACTGGGGCAGACCTATGACTACACCTTC.

This chain uses TRBV2 with TRBJ1-2; the D gene is possibly TRBD1 (6 bases). This CDR3 region has 14 residues. Germline CDR1 reads SNHLY; CDR2 reads FYNNEI. With 7 bases removed from V and 4 bases from J, the gap between germline ends came to 16 bases. The CDR3 nucleotides are TGTGCCAGCATCGTGGTAGGGGGTGGCTATGGCTACACCTTC. This codes for CASIVVGGGYGYTF.

This clonotype was seen only a few times. The V call is TRBV6-6, the J call TRBJ2-2, with D perhaps assigned TRBD1 or TRBD2 (6 bases each). Trimming removed 6 bases at V and 2 bases at J, with 13 bases between. Per germline, CDR1 MNHNY and CDR2 SVGAGI (reference sequence). The CDR3 runs to 15 residues. The CDR3 loop is CASSHRGLNTGELFF. Here the CDR3 DNA reads TGTGCCAGCAGCCATCGGGGGCTAAACACCGGGGAGCTGTTTTTT.

The count of this clonotype is one. The chain couples TRBV7-3 to TRBJ1-2; 9 positions match TRBD1. The CDR3 is 15 amino acids. The V and J ends lost 3 bases and 8 bases, in that order; junction bases with no gene match: 10. Germline CDR1 and CDR2: SGHTA and FQGTGA. The CDR3 is CASSLGQGLLGGYTF. DNA for the CDR3: TGTGCCAGCAGCTTGGGACAGGGCCTCCTCGGGGGCTACACCTTC. Full variable domain (remainder filled in from reference TRBV7-3 and TRBJ1-2): GAGVSQTPSNKVTEKGKYVELRCDPISGHTALYWYRQSLGQGPEFLIYFQGTGAADDSGLPNDRFFAVRPEGSVSTLKIQRTERGDSAVYLCASSLGQGLLGGYTFGSGTRLTVV.

This clonotype was seen once. The genes are TRBV5-1 and TRBJ2-7; possibly TRBD2 for D (6 bases). This CDR3 is built from 11 residues. Trimming stripped 8 bases from V and 6 bases from J, with 12 bases between. Germline V gives CDR1 SGHRS, CDR2 YFSETQ. The CDR3 DNA is TGCGCCAGTCAACTAGCTGGCGAGCAGTACTTC. Translating it yields CASQLAGEQYF.

The chain couples TRBV20-1 to TRBJ2-1, with D tentatively TRBD2 (6 bases). The CDR3 runs 14 residues. Trimming stripped 5 bases from V and 6 bases from J, with 17 bases between. CDR1 DFQATT and CDR2 SNEGSKA come from the germline V gene (reference sequence). CDR3 DNA sequence: TGCAGTGCTGAGGAAGGACTATTACCCAATGAGCAGTTCTTC. This codes for CSAEEGLLPNEQFF.

This clonotype was seen more than once but under ten times. The chain links TRBV14 to TRBJ2-7; D gene unclear. The CDR3 is 12 residues long. Germline V gene data show CDR1 as SGHDN and CDR2 as FVKESK. V shed 0 bases and J shed 7 bases, with 7 bases lying between them. The CDR3: CASSQDPQEQYF. CDR3 in DNA: TGTGCCAGCAGCCAAGATCCCCAGGAGCAGTACTTC.

The rearrangement joins TRBV6-5 to TRBJ1-1; perhaps TRBD1 as D (6 bases). Trimming pared 8 bases from V and 6 bases from J, leaving 19 bases between. This CDR3 is 14 amino acids long. Germline loops: CDR1 MNHEY, CDR2 SVGAGI. The CDR3 here is CASGNLRGTSEAFF. The CDR3 bases are TGTGCCAGCGGCAACCTTAGGGGGACCTCTGAAGCTTTCTTT.

The chain employs TRBV14 and TRBJ2-1; 8 nucleotides align to TRBD2. The CDR3 loop spans 17 amino acids. The germline CDR1 and CDR2 sequences are SGHDN and FVKESK. Unmatched junction bases numbered 7, after V lost 1 base and J lost 2 bases. For the CDR3, the DNA is TGTGCCAGCAGCCAAGTCAAAGCGGGAGTGGCCTACAATGAGCAGTTCTTC. It is translated as CASSQVKAGVAYNEQFF. Full variable domain (missing parts from reference TRBV14 and TRBJ2-1): EAGVTQFPSHSVIEKGQTVTLRCDPISGHDNLYWYRRVMGKEIKFLLHFVKESKQDESGMPNNRFLAERTGGTYSTLKVQPAELEDSGVYFCASSQVKAGVAYNEQFFGPGTRLTVL.

This chain links TRBV7-3 with TRBJ2-3, with 7 bases aligning to TRBD2. After removal of 5 bases from V and 6 bases from J, the junction contained 17 bases not matched to a gene. The CDR3 extends over 17 amino acids. Germline CDR1 and CDR2: SGHTA and FQGTGA. The CDR3 sequence is CASSPTLRGGSLDTQYF. The CDR3 DNA follows: TGTGCCAGCAGCCCAACCCTACGGGGCGGGAGCTTGGATACGCAGTATTTT.

This clonotype was seen a few times. The chain couples TRBV20-1 to TRBJ2-3, with 8 bases identical to TRBD2. Germline loops: CDR1 DFQATT, CDR2 SNEGSKA (reference sequence). V shed 4 bases and J 3 bases; nucleotides not matched to a gene: 9. The CDR3 has 15 residues. CDR3 loop: CSATRAGVETDTQYF. The CDR3 coding sequence is TGCAGTGCTACCCGAGCGGGAGTCGAGACAGATACGCAGTATTTT.

The CDR3 spells CSASGGAGISETQYF. The CDR3 DNA sequence: TGCAGTGCTAGCGGGGGGGCAGGAATATCAGAGACCCAGTACTTC. The rearrangement joins TRBV20-1 to TRBJ2-5; the match to TRBD2 covers 8 bases. Germline CDR1 is DFQATT and CDR2 is SNEGSKA (reference sequence). J lost 4 bases, V lost 3 bases, and 10 bases had no gene match. The CDR3 covers 15 residues.

The V and J genes are TRBV4-2 and TRBJ2-3; D is perhaps TRBD1 (6 bases). The CDR3 has 13 residues. Germline V gives CDR1 LGHNA, CDR2 YNFKEQ. With 4 bases removed from V and 6 bases from J, the gap between germline ends came to 11 bases. The CDR3 reads CASSPGTGDTQYF. For the CDR3, the DNA is TGTGCCAGCAGCCCCGGTACAGGGGATACGCAGTATTTT.

The V and J genes are TRBV18 and TRBJ1-2, with 7 bases lining up with TRBD1. The germline V gene has CDR1 KGHSH and CDR2 LQKENI. The CDR3 consists of 14 residues. V lost 5 bases to trimming and J lost 5 bases; unmatched junction nucleotides: 8. CDR3 bases: TGTGCCAGCTCAACCGACAGGGAGAGATATGGCTACACCTTC. It codes for CASSTDRERYGYTF. Full variable domain (remainder filled in from reference TRBV18 and TRBJ1-2): NAGVMQNPRHLVRRRGQEARLRCSPMKGHSHVYWYRQLPEEGLKFMVYLQKENIIDESGMPKERFSAEFPKEGPSILRIQQVVRGDSAAYFCASSTDRERYGYTFGSGTRLTVV.

Turning to this clonotype: Sequence at one end of the junction differs from germline and may be a read error. The chain uses TRBV5-1 and TRBJ2-6; the D call may be TRBD1 or TRBD2 (5 bases each). There are 15 residues in the CDR3. Germline V gene sequence: CDR1 SGHRS, CDR2 YFSETQ. The CDR3 nucleotides read TGCGCCAGCAGCTTGGCGGGGTCTGGGGCCAACGTCCGGACTTTC. Its protein is CASSLAGSGANVRTF.

This clonotype has just one count. This chain uses TRBV12-3 or TRBV12-4 with TRBJ1-1; D gene uncertain. The CDR3 runs to 12 residues. Trimming removed 5 bases from V and 4 bases from J, with 8 bases in between. CDR3 loop: CASSVSGTEAFF. DNA of the CDR3: TGTGCCAGCAGTGTCAGCGGCACTGAAGCTTTCTTT.

The V and J genes are TRBV7-9 and TRBJ2-3, with D hard to call. CDR1 SEHNR and CDR2 FQNEAQ come from the germline V gene (reference sequence). CDR3 length: 14 amino acids. Trimming removed 5 bases from V and 4 bases from J, with 13 bases in between. In DNA, the CDR3 is TGTGCCAGCAGCCTCAGGCCCTCGCCAGATACGCAGTATTTT. Its protein product is CASSLRPSPDTQYF.